This section outlines one T cell receptor beta chain sequence together with its context. Its antigen is unknown. The data belong to a study of radiotherapy plus CTLA-4 blockade in lung cancer. Study summary: Objective responses occurred in 18% of patients; 25% to 35% had disease control. Study observations and caveats: How blood T cell clones changed early, along with interferon-beta, reportedly forecast response best.

Deletions cut 2 bases from V and 10 bases from J, with 15 bases between. This CDR3 has 13 residues. Germline values: CDR1 SGHKS, CDR2 YYEKEE (reference sequence). The study gave focal radiation plus ipilimumab CTLA-4 blockade to patients with chemo-refractory metastatic non-small-cell lung cancer. The protocol was immunoSEQ multiplex PCR, while the TCRdb copy is restricted to in-frame clones and leaves out a portion. The profile shows about 98,000 clones, around 86% of them singletons. Source: peripheral blood, taken from a patient treated with radiotherapy plus ipilimumab. The clonotype comes from a human donor with non-small cell lung cancer who had a partial response to radiotherapy plus ipilimumab. V and J are TRBV5-5 and TRBJ1-2, with no clear D. CDR3 region: CASSFPRDPNYTF. The CDR3 DNA sequence: TGTGCCAGCAGCTTCCCTCGGGATCCTAACTACACCTTC.